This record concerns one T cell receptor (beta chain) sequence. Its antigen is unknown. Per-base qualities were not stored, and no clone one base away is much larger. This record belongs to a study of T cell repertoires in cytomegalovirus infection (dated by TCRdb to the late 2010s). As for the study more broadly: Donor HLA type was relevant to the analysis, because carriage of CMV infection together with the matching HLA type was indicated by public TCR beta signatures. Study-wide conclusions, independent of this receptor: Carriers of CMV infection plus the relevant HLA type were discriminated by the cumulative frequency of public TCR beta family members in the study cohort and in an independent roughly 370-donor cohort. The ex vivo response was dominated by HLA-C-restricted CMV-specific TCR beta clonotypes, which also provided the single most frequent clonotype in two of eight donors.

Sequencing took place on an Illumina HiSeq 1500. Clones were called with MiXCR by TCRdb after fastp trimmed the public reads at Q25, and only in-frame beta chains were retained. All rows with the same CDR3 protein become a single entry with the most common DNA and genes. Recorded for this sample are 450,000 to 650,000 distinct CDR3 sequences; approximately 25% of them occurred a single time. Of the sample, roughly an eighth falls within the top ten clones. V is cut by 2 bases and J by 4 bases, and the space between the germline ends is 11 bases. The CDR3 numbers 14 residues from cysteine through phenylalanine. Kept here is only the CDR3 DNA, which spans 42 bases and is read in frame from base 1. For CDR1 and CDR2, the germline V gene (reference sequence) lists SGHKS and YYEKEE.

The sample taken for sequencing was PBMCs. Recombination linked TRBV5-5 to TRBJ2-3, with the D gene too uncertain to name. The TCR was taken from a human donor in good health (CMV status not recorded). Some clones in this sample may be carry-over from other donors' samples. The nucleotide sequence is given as TGTGCCAGCAGCTTATATGGCGGAGCAGATACGCAGTATTTT. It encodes CASSLYGGADTQYF.